This TCR beta chain was sequenced for a study of T cell repertoires in cytomegalovirus infection. Overall study context: Selection of CMV epitopes for the study included recently identified HLA-C-restricted and well-studied HLA-B-restricted ones. CMV infection plus the matching HLA type was flagged by public TCR beta signatures. Study-level findings and limits: Ex vivo, HLA-C-restricted CMV-specific TCR beta clonotypes prevailed over the rest of the response.

The CDR3 has 15 residues. In germline, CDR1 is SGHNT, CDR2 YYREEE (reference sequence). With V trimmed by 4 bases and J by 3 bases, 6 bases remained unmatched. Using its own MiXCR run on the reads, TCRdb lists one record per CDR3 protein. In the table there are some 940,000 distinct CDR3 sequences, roughly 30% of which are singletons. In the case of this clonotype: No antigen is known for it.

The receptor's source is a human donor in good health (CMV status not recorded). Some clones in this sample may be carry-over from other donors' samples. Sample: cultured CD8+ T cells from PBMCs, taken from culture after CMV antigen stimulation. The chain is built from TRBV5-4 and TRBJ1-1, with 10 bases identical to TRBD1. The CDR3 nucleotides are TGTGCCAGCAGCACGGGACAGGGGTTGCACACTGAAGCTTTCTTT. Its translation: CASSTGQGLHTEAFF.